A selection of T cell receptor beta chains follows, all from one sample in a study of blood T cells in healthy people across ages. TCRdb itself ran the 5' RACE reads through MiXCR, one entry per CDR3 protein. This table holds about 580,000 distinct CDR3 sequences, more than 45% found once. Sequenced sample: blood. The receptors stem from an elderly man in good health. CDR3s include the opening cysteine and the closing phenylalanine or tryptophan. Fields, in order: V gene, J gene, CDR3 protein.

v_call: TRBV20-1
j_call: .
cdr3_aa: CSASGREYEQYF

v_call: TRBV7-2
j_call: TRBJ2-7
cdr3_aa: CASSWGRGRAYEQYF

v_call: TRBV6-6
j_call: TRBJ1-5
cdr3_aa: CASREGMSNQPQHF

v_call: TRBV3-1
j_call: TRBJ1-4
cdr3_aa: CASGLGPMGEKLFF

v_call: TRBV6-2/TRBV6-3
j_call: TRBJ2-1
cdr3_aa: CASSPANEQFF

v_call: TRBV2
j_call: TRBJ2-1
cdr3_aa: CASSRAGRNEQFF

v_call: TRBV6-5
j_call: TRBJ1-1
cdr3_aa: CASRGPSEAFF

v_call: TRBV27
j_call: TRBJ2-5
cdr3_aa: CASSWVSVAETQYF

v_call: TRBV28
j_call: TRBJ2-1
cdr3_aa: CASSLFSSGTRYNEQFF

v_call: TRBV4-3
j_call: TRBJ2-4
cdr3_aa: CASSQDMRSTAKNIQYF

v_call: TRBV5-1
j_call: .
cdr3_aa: CASSWGPAEYEQYF